This paragraph reports one T cell receptor beta chain. This sample was taken from a study of blood T cell repertoires in COVID-19. Across the whole study: Italy, Spain and the United States were the sources of the convalescent and acute COVID-19 samples. T cells, B-cell-depleted T cells, or PBMCs supplied cDNA or gDNA.

Assay: immunoSEQ multiplex PCR; the TCRdb copy retains only in-frame clones and omits some. The repertoire has around 68,000 clones, more than 60% of them found once; the top ten carry about 10%. V dropped 5 bases and J dropped 5; count of bases not matched to a gene: 9. This CDR3 is built from 15 residues. CDR1 is SNHLY, CDR2 FYNNEI, per germline. The source of this sequence is a woman aged 50 to 65 with acute or convalescent COVID-19. The J gene is TRBJ2-7, the V gene TRBV2; 10 bases are shared with TRBD1. The sequenced sample consisted of peripheral blood. DNA of the CDR3: TGTGCCAGCAGTCTAACCGGGACAGGGGTCGACGAGCAGTACTTC. Translating it yields CASSLTGTGVDEQYF.